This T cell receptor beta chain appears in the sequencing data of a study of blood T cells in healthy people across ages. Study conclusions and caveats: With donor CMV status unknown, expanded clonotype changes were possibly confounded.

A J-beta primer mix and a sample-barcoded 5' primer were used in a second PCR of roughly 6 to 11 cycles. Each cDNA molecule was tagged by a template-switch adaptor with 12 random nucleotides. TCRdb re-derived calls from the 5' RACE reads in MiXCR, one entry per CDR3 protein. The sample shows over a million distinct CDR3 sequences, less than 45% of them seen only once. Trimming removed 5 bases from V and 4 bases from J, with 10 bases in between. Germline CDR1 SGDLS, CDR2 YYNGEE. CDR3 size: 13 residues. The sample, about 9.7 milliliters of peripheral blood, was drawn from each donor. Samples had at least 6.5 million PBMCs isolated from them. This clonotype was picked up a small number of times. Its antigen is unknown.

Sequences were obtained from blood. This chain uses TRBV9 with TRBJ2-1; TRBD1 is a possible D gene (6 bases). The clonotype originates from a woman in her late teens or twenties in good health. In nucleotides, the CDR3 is TGTGCCAGCAGGGTGGACAGTTACAATGAGCAGTTCTTC. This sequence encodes CASRVDSYNEQFF.